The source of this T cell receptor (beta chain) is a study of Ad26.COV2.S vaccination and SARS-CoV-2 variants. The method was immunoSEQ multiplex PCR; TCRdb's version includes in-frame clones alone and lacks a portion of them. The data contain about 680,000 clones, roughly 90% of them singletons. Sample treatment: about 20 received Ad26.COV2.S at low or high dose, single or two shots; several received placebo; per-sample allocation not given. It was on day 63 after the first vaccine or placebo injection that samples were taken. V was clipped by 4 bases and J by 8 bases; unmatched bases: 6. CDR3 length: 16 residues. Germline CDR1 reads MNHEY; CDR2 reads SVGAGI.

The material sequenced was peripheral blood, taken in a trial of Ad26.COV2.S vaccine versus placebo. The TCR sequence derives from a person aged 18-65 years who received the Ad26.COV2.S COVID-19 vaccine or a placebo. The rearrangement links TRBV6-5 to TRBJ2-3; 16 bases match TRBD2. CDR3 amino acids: CASSSTGTSGRGTQYF. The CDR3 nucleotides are TGTGCCAGCAGTTCGACCGGGACTAGCGGGAGGGGTACGCAGTATTTT.